Sequencing of this TCR beta chain was carried out in a study of monozygotic twins with inflammatory bowel disease. There were roughly 4,000 ng of total RNA used for each TCR library. One entry per CDR3 protein, without DNA, is what TCRdb gives after re-calling the 5' RACE reads. The sample's table shows approximately 200,000 distinct CDR3 sequences. Of note for this clonotype: Antigen specificity is unknown.

The CDR3 runs to 12 residues. Findings and caveats of the study: IBD patients carried less diverse TCRbeta repertoires (inverse Simpson) than healthy co-twins.

The material sequenced was blood. The chain joins TRBV12-3 or TRBV12-4 to TRBJ1-2; TCRdb outputs TRBD1, but without DNA this stays unchecked. This clonotype was obtained from a human donor with ulcerative colitis or Crohn's disease, or a healthy co-twin of an affected twin (not recorded which). CDR3 sequence: CASSPGYYGYTF.